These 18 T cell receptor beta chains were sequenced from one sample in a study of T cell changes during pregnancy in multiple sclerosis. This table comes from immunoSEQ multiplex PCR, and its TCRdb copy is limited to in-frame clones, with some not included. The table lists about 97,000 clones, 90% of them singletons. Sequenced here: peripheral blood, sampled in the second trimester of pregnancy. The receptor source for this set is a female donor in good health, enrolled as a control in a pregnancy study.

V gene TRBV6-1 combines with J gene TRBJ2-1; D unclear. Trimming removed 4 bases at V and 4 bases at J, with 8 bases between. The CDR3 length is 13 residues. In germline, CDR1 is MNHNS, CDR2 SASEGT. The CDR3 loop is CASSGANYNEQFF. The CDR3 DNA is TGTGCCAGCAGTGGGGCGAATTACAATGAGCAGTTCTTC.

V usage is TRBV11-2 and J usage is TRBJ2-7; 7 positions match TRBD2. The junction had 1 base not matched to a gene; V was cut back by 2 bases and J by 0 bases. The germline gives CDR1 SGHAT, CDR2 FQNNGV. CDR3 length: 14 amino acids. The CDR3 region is CASSLSGGSYEQYF. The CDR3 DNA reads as TGTGCCAGCAGCTTATCGGGGGGCTCCTACGAGCAGTACTTC. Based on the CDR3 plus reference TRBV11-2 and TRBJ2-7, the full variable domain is EAGVAQSPRYKIIEKRQSVAFWCNPISGHATLYWYQQILGQGPKLLIQFQNNGVVDDSQLPKDRFSAERLKGVDSTLKIQPAKLEDSAVYLCASSLSGGSYEQYFGPGTRLTVT.

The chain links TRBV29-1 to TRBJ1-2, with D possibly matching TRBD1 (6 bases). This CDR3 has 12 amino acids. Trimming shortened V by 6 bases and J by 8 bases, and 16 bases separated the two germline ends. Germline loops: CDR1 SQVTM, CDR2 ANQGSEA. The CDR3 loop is CSVIGGGLGYTF. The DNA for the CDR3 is TGCAGCGTGATAGGCGGGGGGCTCGGCTACACCTTC.

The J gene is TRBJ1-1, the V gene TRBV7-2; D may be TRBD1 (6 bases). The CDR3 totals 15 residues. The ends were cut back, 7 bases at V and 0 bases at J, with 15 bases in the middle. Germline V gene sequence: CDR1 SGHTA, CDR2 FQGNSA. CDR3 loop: CASIPGAGVNTEAFF. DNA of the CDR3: TGTGCCAGCATCCCCGGGGCAGGGGTGAACACTGAAGCTTTCTTT.

CDR3 protein: CASSSQGASTGELFF. CDR3 DNA sequence: TGTGCCAGCAGCTCACAGGGGGCGAGCACCGGGGAGCTGTTTTTT. The chain joins TRBV7-2 to TRBJ2-2; 9 nucleotides match TRBD1. Germline V gives CDR1 SGHTA, CDR2 FQGNSA. The CDR3 loop spans 15 amino acids. V was pared by 4 bases and J by 4 bases, with 4 bases of the junction left unmatched.

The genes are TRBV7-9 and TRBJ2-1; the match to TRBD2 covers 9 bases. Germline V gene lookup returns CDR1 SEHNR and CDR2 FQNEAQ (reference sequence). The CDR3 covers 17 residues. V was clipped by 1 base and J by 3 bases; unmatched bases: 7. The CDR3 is CASSLDISGGLYNEQFF. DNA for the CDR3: TGTGCCAGCAGCTTAGATATTAGCGGGGGCCTCTACAATGAGCAGTTCTTC.

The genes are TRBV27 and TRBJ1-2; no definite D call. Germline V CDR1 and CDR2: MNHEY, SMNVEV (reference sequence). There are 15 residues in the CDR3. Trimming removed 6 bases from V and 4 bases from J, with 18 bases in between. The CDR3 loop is CASSKLGGVIYGYTF. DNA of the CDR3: TGTGCCAGCAGCAAACTCGGCGGAGTAATCTATGGCTACACCTTC.

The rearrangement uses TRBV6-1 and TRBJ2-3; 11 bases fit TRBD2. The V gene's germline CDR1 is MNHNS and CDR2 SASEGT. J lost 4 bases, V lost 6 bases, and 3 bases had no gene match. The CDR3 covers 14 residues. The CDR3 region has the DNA TGTGCCAGCAGACTAGCGGGAGAACCAGATACGCAGTATTTT. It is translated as CASRLAGEPDTQYF.

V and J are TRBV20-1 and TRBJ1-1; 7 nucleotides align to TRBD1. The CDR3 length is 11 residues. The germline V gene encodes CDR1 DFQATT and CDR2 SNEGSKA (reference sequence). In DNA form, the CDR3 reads TGCAGGACAGGGTTGAACACTGAAGCTTTCTTT. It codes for CRTGLNTEAFF.

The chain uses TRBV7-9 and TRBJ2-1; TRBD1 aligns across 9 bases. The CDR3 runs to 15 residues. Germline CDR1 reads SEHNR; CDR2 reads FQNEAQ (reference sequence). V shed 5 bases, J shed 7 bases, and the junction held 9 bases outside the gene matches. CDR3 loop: CASSLPGQGSNEQFF. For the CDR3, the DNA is TGTGCCAGCAGCCTACCGGGACAGGGATCGAATGAGCAGTTCTTC. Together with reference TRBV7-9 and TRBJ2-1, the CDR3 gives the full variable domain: DTGVSQNPRHKITKRGQNVTFRCDPISEHNRLYWYRQTLGQGPEFLTYFQNEAQLEKSRLLSDRFSAERPKGSFSTLEIQRTEQGDSAMYLCASSLPGQGSNEQFFGPGTRLTVL.

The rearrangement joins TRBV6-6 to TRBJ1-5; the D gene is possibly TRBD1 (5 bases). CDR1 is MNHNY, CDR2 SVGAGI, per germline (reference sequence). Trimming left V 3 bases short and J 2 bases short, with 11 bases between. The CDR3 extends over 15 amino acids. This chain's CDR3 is CASSYQGGGNQPQHF. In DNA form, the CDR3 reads TGTGCCAGCAGTTATCAGGGCGGTGGCAATCAGCCCCAGCATTTT.

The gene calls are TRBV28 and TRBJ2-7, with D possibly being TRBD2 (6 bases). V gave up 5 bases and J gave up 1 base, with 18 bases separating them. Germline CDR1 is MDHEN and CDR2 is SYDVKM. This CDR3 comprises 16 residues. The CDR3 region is CASSPPTPAGSYEQYF. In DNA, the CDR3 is TGTGCCAGCAGTCCCCCTACCCCGGCGGGATCCTACGAGCAGTACTTC.

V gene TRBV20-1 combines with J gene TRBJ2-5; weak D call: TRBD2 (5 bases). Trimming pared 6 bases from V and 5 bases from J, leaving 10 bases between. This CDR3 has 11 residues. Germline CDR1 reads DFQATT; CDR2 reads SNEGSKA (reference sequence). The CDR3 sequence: CSAQRGETQYF. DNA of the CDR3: TGCAGTGCCCAACGCGGGGAGACCCAGTACTTC.

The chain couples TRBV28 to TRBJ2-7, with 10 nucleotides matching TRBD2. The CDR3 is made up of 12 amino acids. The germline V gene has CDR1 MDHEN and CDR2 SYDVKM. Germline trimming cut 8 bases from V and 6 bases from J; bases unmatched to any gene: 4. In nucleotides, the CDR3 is TGTGCCAGCCTAGCGGGAGTCGGCGAGCAGTACTTC. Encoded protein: CASLAGVGEQYF.

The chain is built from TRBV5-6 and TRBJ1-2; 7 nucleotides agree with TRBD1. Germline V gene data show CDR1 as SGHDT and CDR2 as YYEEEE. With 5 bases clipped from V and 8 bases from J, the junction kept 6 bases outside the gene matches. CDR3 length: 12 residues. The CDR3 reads CASRTGLIGYTF. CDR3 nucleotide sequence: TGTGCCAGCAGGACAGGGCTTATAGGCTACACCTTC.

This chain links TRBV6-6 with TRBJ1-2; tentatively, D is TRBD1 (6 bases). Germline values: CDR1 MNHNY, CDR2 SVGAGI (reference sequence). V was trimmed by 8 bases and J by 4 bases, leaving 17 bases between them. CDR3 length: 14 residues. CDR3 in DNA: TGTGCCAGCGGGGGGGGAGGGGGGTTCTATGGCTACACCTTC. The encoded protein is CASGGGGGFYGYTF.

The CDR3 bases are TGTGCCAGCAACGGCGGAGTTAGCACAGATACGCAGTATTTT. Residues: CASNGGVSTDTQYF. The chain carries TRBV2 and TRBJ2-3; D uncertain. The ends were cut back, 7 bases at V and 0 bases at J, with 11 bases in the middle. The CDR3 sequence is 14 residues long. Germline loops: CDR1 SNHLY, CDR2 FYNNEI.

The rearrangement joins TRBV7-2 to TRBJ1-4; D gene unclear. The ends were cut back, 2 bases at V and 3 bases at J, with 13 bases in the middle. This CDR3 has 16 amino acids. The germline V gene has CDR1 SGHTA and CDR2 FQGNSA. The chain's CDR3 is CASSLSLAEANEKLFF. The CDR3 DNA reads TGTGCCAGCAGCTTAAGTCTCGCGGAAGCTAATGAAAAACTGTTTTTT.